Presented here are 19 T cell receptor beta chains from one specimen sequenced in a study of blood T cell repertoires in COVID-19. Sequencing was performed with immunoSEQ multiplex PCR; in TCRdb, only in-frame clones are kept and a portion is missing. The repertoire has fewer than 20,000 clones, roughly three quarters of them found once; the top ten carry under 35%. The source material was peripheral blood. Receptors were obtained from a man in his sixties or seventies with active or convalescent COVID-19.

This sequence joins TRBV11-2 and TRBJ1-3, with a weak D call TRBD1 (6 bases). Germline CDR1 and CDR2: SGHAT and FQNNGV. Trimming took 1 base from V and 7 from J, leaving 20 bases between them. The CDR3 spans 17 residues. The CDR3 DNA reads TGTGCCAGCAGCTTAGGGGGCGGGGGCCCAGCGAGGAACACCATATATTTT. As protein: CASSLGGGGPARNTIYF.

This sequence joins TRBV19 and TRBJ2-7, with D possibly being TRBD2 (6 bases). Per the germline V gene, CDR1 is LNHDA and CDR2 is SQIVND (reference sequence). The V end was cut by 3 bases, the J end by 3 bases, with 15 bases between. This CDR3 comprises 15 residues. For the CDR3, the DNA is TGTGCCAGTAGTATGGTGGGACTTCAGGGCTACGAGCAGTACTTC. Protein: CASSMVGLQGYEQYF. The whole variable domain, remainder taken from reference TRBV19 and TRBJ2-7, is DGGITQSPKYLFRKEGQNVTLSCEQNLNHDAMYWYRQDPGQGLRLIYYSQIVNDFQKGDIAEGYSVSREKKESFPLTVTSAQKNPTAFYLCASSMVGLQGYEQYFGPGTRLTVT.

The V and J genes are TRBV27 and TRBJ1-4; D uncertain. CDR3 length equals 16 residues. V lost 4 bases and J lost 14, with 26 bases in between. Germline CDR1 reads MNHEY; CDR2 reads SMNVEV (reference sequence). CDR3 coding DNA: TGTGCCAGCAGTTCGGTGATGGCAGGCATAATGAAAAGGCTGTTTTTT. Translating gives CASSSVMAGIMKRLFF.

Details on this clone: Sequence at one end of the junction differs from germline and may be a read error. This chain connects TRBV2 to TRBJ2-4; 14 bases agree with TRBD2. The CDR3 covers 13 residues. Germline V gene lookup returns CDR1 SNHLY and CDR2 FYNNEI. CDR3 sequence (DNA): TGTGCCAGCAGTGTGGGACTAGCGGGGGAGGGGGACTTC. As protein: CASSVGLAGEGDF.

V gene TRBV11-1 combines with J gene TRBJ2-3; D ambiguous. V lost 5 bases to trimming and J lost 6 bases, with 12 bases between them. The germline gives CDR1 SGHAT, CDR2 FQDESV (reference sequence). This CDR3 comprises 13 residues. The DNA for the CDR3 is TGTGCCAGCAGCGTCCGTCCCGGGGATACGCAGTATTTT. Amino acids: CASSVRPGDTQYF. The variable domain in full, with the rest retrieved from reference TRBV11-1 and TRBJ2-3, is EAEVAQSPRYKITEKSQAVAFWCDPISGHATLYWYRQILGQGPELLVQFQDESVVDDSQLPKDRFSAERLKGVDSTLKIQPAELGDSAMYLCASSVRPGDTQYFGPGTRLTVL.

This clone was counted once. This chain uses TRBV5-6 with TRBJ1-6; 9 bases fit TRBD1. This CDR3 spans 17 amino acids. Germline CDR1 and CDR2: SGHDT and YYEEEE. J lost 4 bases, V lost 2 bases, and 7 bases had no gene match. The CDR3 coding sequence is TGTGCCAGCAGCTTAGAGGGACAGGGCACATATAATTCACCCCTCCACTTT. This codes for CASSLEGQGTYNSPLHF.

The V call is TRBV11-2, the J call TRBJ2-3, with TRBD2 identical over 7 bases. After removal of 1 base from V and 0 bases from J, the junction contained 7 bases not matched to a gene. Per the germline V gene, CDR1 is SGHAT and CDR2 is FQNNGV. This CDR3 has 17 residues. CDR3 amino acids: CASSLGIGTISTDTQYF. The CDR3 DNA sequence: TGTGCCAGCAGCTTAGGGATCGGGACTATTAGCACAGATACGCAGTATTTT.

J is TRBJ1-2 and V is TRBV6-1, with D perhaps matching TRBD1 (5 bases). The CDR3 sequence is 17 residues long. Germline values: CDR1 MNHNS, CDR2 SASEGT. V was cut by 1 base and J by 1 base, with 16 bases left in between. CDR3 amino acids: CASSEVRVGAGNYGYTF. The DNA of the CDR3 is TGTGCCAGCAGTGAAGTACGGGTAGGGGCAGGTAACTATGGCTACACCTTC.

The V and J genes are TRBV7-2 and TRBJ2-7; weak D call: TRBD1 (6 bases). CDR3 size: 14 residues. The ends were cut back, 1 base at V and 6 bases at J, with 13 bases in the middle. Germline CDR1 and CDR2: SGHTA and FQGNSA. The CDR3 nucleotides are TGTGCCAGCAGCTTAGTTGTGGGGGCGGGCGAGCAGTACTTC. It translates to CASSLVVGAGEQYF.

V usage is TRBV29-1 and J usage is TRBJ2-7; the match to TRBD2 covers 7 bases. Germline V gene lookup returns CDR1 SQVTM and CDR2 ANQGSEA. The CDR3 runs to 13 residues. V lost 6 bases, J lost 5 bases, and 10 bases stayed unmatched. The CDR3 region is CSVQAGLDHEQYF. The CDR3 DNA sequence: TGCAGCGTACAAGCGGGGTTAGACCACGAGCAGTACTTC.

V gene TRBV2 combines with J gene TRBJ2-3; 10 positions agree with TRBD2. This CDR3 contains 15 residues. V was clipped by 5 bases and J by 0 bases; unmatched bases: 2. Looked up from germline, CDR1 is SNHLY and CDR2 is FYNNEI. The CDR3 nucleotides are TGTGCCAGCAGTTCTAGCGGGGGAAGCACAGATACGCAGTATTTT. Translating gives CASSSSGGSTDTQYF.

V is TRBV6-5 and J is TRBJ1-5, with a tentative D call TRBD1 (5 bases). This CDR3 is 14 amino acids long. V lost 3 bases and J lost 2, with 8 bases in between. Germline V CDR1 and CDR2: MNHEY, SVGAGI. The CDR3 DNA reads TGTGCCAGCAGTTATGACAGTCGCAATCAGCCCCAGCATTTT. Translating gives CASSYDSRNQPQHF.

The rearrangement joins TRBV11-2 to TRBJ2-5; 8 bases fit TRBD1. The junction had 9 bases not matched to a gene; V was cut back by 4 bases and J by 2 bases. CDR3 length: 16 residues. In germline, CDR1 is SGHAT, CDR2 FQNNGV. CDR3 in amino acids: CASSSYRGNSQETQYF. In nucleotides, the CDR3 is TGTGCCAGCAGCTCGTACAGGGGGAATAGTCAAGAGACCCAGTACTTC. Drawing the rest from reference TRBV11-2 and TRBJ2-5, the complete variable domain is EAGVAQSPRYKIIEKRQSVAFWCNPISGHATLYWYQQILGQGPKLLIQFQNNGVVDDSQLPKDRFSAERLKGVDSTLKIQPAKLEDSAVYLCASSSYRGNSQETQYFGPGTRLLVL.

The table lists this clone with a few counts. The CDR3 sequence: CASSFGGRDTGELFF. As DNA, the CDR3 is TGCGCCAGCAGCTTTGGGGGGAGAGACACCGGGGAGCTGTTTTTT. The chain is built from TRBV5-1 and TRBJ2-2; a weak D match, TRBD2 (6 bases). The V end was cut by 2 bases, the J end by 3 bases, with 11 bases between. Germline assignment: CDR1 SGHRS and CDR2 YFSETQ. There are 15 residues in the CDR3.

This clone was recorded only once. The chain has TRBV6-2 or TRBV6-3 and TRBJ1-5; D is ambiguous. CDR3 length: 13 residues. V gave up 5 bases and J gave up 5 bases, with 10 bases separating them. The germline V gene encodes CDR1 MNHEY and CDR2 SVGEGT. The CDR3 here is CASSTERDQPQHF. The DNA for the CDR3 is TGTGCCAGCAGTACCGAGCGGGATCAGCCCCAGCATTTT.

This chain joins TRBV19 and TRBJ2-1, with 12 bases aligning to TRBD2. Germline-derived CDR1 and CDR2 are LNHDA and SQIVND (reference sequence). The ends lost 4 bases at V and 5 bases at J; junction bases unmatched: 3. The CDR3 is 15 amino acids. The CDR3 sequence: CASSTSGGAHNEQFF. The CDR3 DNA is TGTGCCAGTAGTACTAGCGGGGGGGCTCACAATGAGCAGTTCTTC. Combining the CDR3 with reference TRBV19 and TRBJ2-1 gives the whole variable domain DGGITQSPKYLFRKEGQNVTLSCEQNLNHDAMYWYRQDPGQGLRLIYYSQIVNDFQKGDIAEGYSVSREKKESFPLTVTSAQKNPTAFYLCASSTSGGAHNEQFFGPGTRLTVL.

V usage is TRBV19 and J usage is TRBJ1-2, with unresolved D. The length of the CDR3 is 11 residues. The V end lost 9 bases, the J end lost 4 bases, and 9 bases lay between the germline ends. Germline CDR1 reads LNHDA; CDR2 reads SQIVND (reference sequence). The CDR3 DNA is TGTGCCAGCAGGACTCCCTATGGCTACACCTTC. Its translation: CASRTPYGYTF.

The chain is built from TRBV3-1 (or the pseudogene TRBV3-2) and TRBJ1-4; TRBD1 is a possible D gene (6 bases). Trimming shortened V by 2 bases and J by 8 bases, and 12 bases separated the two germline ends. This CDR3 region has 14 residues. Per germline, CDR1 LGHDT and CDR2 YNNKEL (reference sequence). CDR3 protein: CASSQRTEAEKLFF. The CDR3 DNA is TGTGCCAGCAGCCAAAGGACAGAGGCGGAAAAACTGTTTTTT.

This chain connects TRBV19 to TRBJ1-5; D gene unclear. The CDR3 runs 15 residues. Germline CDR1 is LNHDA and CDR2 is SQIVND (reference sequence). Deletions cut 2 bases from V and 6 bases from J, with 14 bases between. The CDR3 DNA is TGTGCCAGTAGTATATTTTCGGGAGGCGGTCAGCCCCAGCATTTT. Amino acid sequence: CASSIFSGGGQPQHF.